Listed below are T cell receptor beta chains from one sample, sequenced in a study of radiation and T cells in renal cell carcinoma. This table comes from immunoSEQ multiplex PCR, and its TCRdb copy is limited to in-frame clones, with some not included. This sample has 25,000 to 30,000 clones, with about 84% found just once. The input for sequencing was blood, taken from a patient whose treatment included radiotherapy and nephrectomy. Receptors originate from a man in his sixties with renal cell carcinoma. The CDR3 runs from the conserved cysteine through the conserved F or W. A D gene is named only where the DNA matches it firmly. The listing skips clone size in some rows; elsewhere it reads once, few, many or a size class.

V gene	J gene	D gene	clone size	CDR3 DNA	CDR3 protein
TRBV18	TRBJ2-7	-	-	TGTGCCAGCTCACCACCGTTGGCCTACGAGCAGTACTTC	CASSPPLAYEQYF
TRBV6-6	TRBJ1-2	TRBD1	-	TGCGCCAGCAGTCCCGGGACAGGGACTTATGGCTACACCTTC	CASSPGTGTYGYTF
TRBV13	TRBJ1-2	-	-	TGTGCCAGCAGCGAGAGGGATAGCTATGGCTACACCTTC	CASSERDSYGYTF
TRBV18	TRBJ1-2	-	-	TGTGCCAGCTCACCCGACAGAGGCTATGGCTACACCTTC	CASSPDRGYGYTF
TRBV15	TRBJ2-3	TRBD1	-	TGTGCCACCAGCAGAGGCCAGGGGGCTTTGGATACGCAGTATTTT	CATSRGQGALDTQYF
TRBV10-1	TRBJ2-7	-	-	TGCGCCAGCAGTGATGGCGGGGATGGCGGTCTTTCCTACGAGCAGTACTTC	CASSDGGDGGLSYEQYF
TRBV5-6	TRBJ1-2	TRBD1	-	TGTGCCAGCAGCTTGTCCAGGGGGCTTCGGTACACCTTC	CASSLSRGLRYTF
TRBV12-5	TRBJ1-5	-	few	TGTGCTAGTGGTGTTCATCAGCCCCAGCATTTT	CASGVHQPQHF
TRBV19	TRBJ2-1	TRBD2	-	TGTGCCAGTAGTCCCCCGGGACTAAACTACAATGAGCAGTTCTTC	CASSPPGLNYNEQFF
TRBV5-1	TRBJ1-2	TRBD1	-	TGCGCCAGCAGCCCTCGGACAGGGGCGCTGGGGGGCTACACCTTC	CASSPRTGALGGYTF
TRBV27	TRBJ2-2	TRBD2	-	TGTGCCAGCAGTTTAGGACTAGCGGGAGGGCTGGCCGGGGAGCTGTTTTTT	CASSLGLAGGLAGELFF
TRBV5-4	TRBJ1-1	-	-	TGTGCCAGCAGCGTGGCGGGGGCTAACACTGAAGCTTTCTTT	CASSVAGANTEAFF
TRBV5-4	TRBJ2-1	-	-	TGTGCCAGCAGCTTTGGCGGGGGCAGCTCCTACAATGAGCAGTTCTTC	CASSFGGGSSYNEQFF
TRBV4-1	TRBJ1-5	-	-	TGCGCCAGCAGCCAAGGTCGGTCCGCTACGCCCGATCAGCCCCAGCATTTT	CASSQGRSATPDQPQHF
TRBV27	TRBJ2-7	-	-	TGTGCCAGCAGTTTATCGAAGATTTGGTACGAGCAGTACTTC	CASSLSKIWYEQYF
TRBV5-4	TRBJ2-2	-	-	TGTGCCAGCAGACGCGACAGAAACACCGGGGAGCTGTTTTTT	CASRRDRNTGELFF
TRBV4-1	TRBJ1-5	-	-	TGCGCCAGCAGCCAAGAAGCGCGTCAGCCCCAGCATTTT	CASSQEARQPQHF
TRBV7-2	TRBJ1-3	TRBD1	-	TGTGCCAGCAGCTTACAGGGGGCTGGAAACACCATATATTTT	CASSLQGAGNTIYF
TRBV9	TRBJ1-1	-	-	TGTGCCAGCAGCGTAGGAAAAGGGAGGGTGAACACTGAAGCTTTCTTT	CASSVGKGRVNTEAFF
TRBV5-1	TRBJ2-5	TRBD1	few	TGCGCCAGCAGCTTGGTGAGCGCAGGGACAGGGGAAAGGGAGACCCAGTACTTC	CASSLVSAGTGERETQYF
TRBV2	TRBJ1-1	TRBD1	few	TGTGCCAGCAGTAAAGGACAGGGGAACACTGAAGCTTTCTTT	CASSKGQGNTEAFF
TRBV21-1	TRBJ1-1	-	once	TGTGCCAGCAGCCTACGGGACGAGAAGAACACTGAAGCTTTCTTT	CASSLRDEKNTEAFF
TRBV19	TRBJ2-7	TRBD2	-	TGTGCCAGTAGTATAAGGCTAGCGGGATACGAGCAGTACTTC	CASSIRLAGYEQYF
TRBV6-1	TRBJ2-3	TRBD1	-	TGTGCCAGCAGTGTTACAGGGGGGCCCCCAGGAGATACGCAGTATTTT	CASSVTGGPPGDTQYF
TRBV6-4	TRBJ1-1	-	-	TGTGCCAGCAGTGCGGGGGCGAGGACTGAAGCTTTCTTT	CASSAGARTEAFF
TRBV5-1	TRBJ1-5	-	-	TGCGCCAGCAGCTTGGATGGGGGACAGCCCCAGCATTTT	CASSLDGGQPQHF
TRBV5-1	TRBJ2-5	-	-	TGCGCCAGCAGCTTGGTTGTGCAGGGGCTGGGAGAGACCCAGTACTTC	CASSLVVQGLGETQYF
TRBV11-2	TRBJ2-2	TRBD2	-	TGTGCCAGCAGCTTACTAGCGGGAAACACCGGGGAGCTGTTTTTT	CASSLLAGNTGELFF
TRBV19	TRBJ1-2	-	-	TGTGCCAGTAGTATAGAGGGGACACGGAGTGGCTATGGCTACACCTTC	CASSIEGTRSGYGYTF
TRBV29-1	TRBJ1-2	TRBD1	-	TGCAGCGTTGGCGGGATACAGGGGGCTAACTCCGTAGACTATGGCTACACCTTC	CSVGGIQGANSVDYGYTF
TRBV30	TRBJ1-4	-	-	TGTGCCTGGAGTTCGTCCATAGAAAAACTGTTTTTT	CAWSSSIEKLFF
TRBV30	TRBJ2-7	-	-	TGTGCCTGGACCCGAGCGGGCCTCGCGCTGGAGCAGTACTTC	CAWTRAGLALEQYF
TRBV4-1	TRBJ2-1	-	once	TGCGCCAGCAGCACGGTCGGACGATACTACAATGAGCAGTTCTTC	CASSTVGRYYNEQFF
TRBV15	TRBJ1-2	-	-	TGTGCCACCAGCAGAGATCTACAGAACTATGGCTACACCTTC	CATSRDLQNYGYTF
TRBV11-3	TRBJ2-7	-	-	TGTGCCAGCAGCTTACAGACGGGAAACTACGAGCAGTACTTC	CASSLQTGNYEQYF
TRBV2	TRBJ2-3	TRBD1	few	TGTGCCAGCAGTAACAGGGGGCGCACAGATACGCAGTATTTT	CASSNRGRTDTQYF
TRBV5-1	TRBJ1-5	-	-	TGCGCCAGCAGCAAATCGACAGGCTTAAGCAATCAGCCCCAGCATTTT	CASSKSTGLSNQPQHF